The subject of this entry is one T cell receptor (beta chain). Its antigen is unknown. Sequence at one end of the junction differs from germline and may be a read error. Germline V lookup: CDR1 SGHRS, CDR2 YFSETQ. The CDR3 covers 14 residues. Semi-nested PCR with Nested Universal Primer A followed constant-region reverse priming of full-length variable regions. TCRdb reanalysed the 5' RACE reads using MiXCR and keeps one entry per CDR3 protein. Of about 13,000 distinct CDR3 sequences listed, 20% to 30% are singletons. Study outcomes and limitations: Larger-cohort validation covered only one TCR beta V-J rearrangement. Tumor-infiltrating Treg TCR alpha and beta sequences overlapped most with tumor naive CD4+ T cells, then blood naive.

The chain uses TRBV5-1 and TRBJ1-1, with D tentatively TRBD1 (6 bases). The TCR was taken from a female donor with breast cancer. The sequencing input was naive CD4+ T cells sorted from blood. The sample's subset: naive CD4+ T cells, CD4+CD45RA+CD25-. CDR3: CAGSWVGTGLEAFF. CDR3 bases: TGCGCCGGCAGCTGGGTCGGTACAGGGTTGGAAGCTTTCTTT.